The 23 T cell receptor beta chains below all came from one sample that was sequenced in a study of T cell responses to AZD1222 COVID-19 vaccine. The repertoire was sequenced with immunoSEQ multiplex PCR; TCRdb's copy has only in-frame clones and lacks some. The table has some 150,000 clones, around nine tenths seen once. The specimen comprised peripheral blood, sampled on day 0 of AZD1222 vaccination. These receptors came from an adult in good health.

The genes are TRBV2 and TRBJ1-1, with unresolved D. CDR1 is SNHLY, CDR2 FYNNEI, per germline. This CDR3 has 11 residues. The germline V and J ends were trimmed by 7 bases and 8 bases, with 11 bases remaining between them. The CDR3 DNA reads as TGTGCCAGCACCTGGGAGAGGGAAGCTTTCTTT. It yields the protein CASTWEREAFF.

The chain combines TRBV30 with TRBJ1-2; 7 bases fit TRBD1. CDR3 size: 17 residues. With V trimmed by 5 bases and J by 1 base, 16 bases remained unmatched. Germline loops: CDR1 GTSNPN, CDR2 SVGIG (reference sequence). Here the CDR3 reads CAWDKTGTEDYNYGYTF. The CDR3 DNA is TGTGCCTGGGATAAGACCGGGACAGAAGATTATAACTATGGCTACACCTTC.

The chain recombines TRBV19 with TRBJ2-7; TRBD2 matches at 11 bases. This CDR3 region has 14 residues. Germline values: CDR1 LNHDA, CDR2 SQIVND (reference sequence). Germline trimming cut 5 bases from V and 6 bases from J; bases unmatched to any gene: 6. The CDR3: CASSFSGTSGEQYF. CDR3 in DNA: TGTGCCAGTAGTTTCAGCGGGACTAGCGGCGAGCAGTACTTC.

This clone was seen once. V usage is TRBV5-1 and J usage is TRBJ1-2; D is possibly TRBD1 (5 bases). The CDR3 sequence is 16 residues long. The ends were cut back, 0 bases at V and 1 base at J, with 13 bases in the middle. Germline V gene sequence: CDR1 SGHRS, CDR2 YFSETQ. CDR3 amino acids: CASSLGSQGLNYGYTF. The CDR3 coding sequence is TGCGCCAGCAGCTTGGGATCTCAGGGACTTAACTATGGCTACACCTTC.

The chain recombines TRBV3-1 (or the pseudogene TRBV3-2) with TRBJ2-7; TRBD2 matches at 11 bases. The CDR3 runs 16 residues. From germline, CDR1 is LGHDT and CDR2 YNNKEL (reference sequence). V dropped 4 bases and J dropped 0; count of bases not matched to a gene: 5. For the CDR3, the DNA is TGTGCCAGCAGCCTGGCCGGACTAGCGGGCTCCTACGAGCAGTACTTC. This sequence encodes CASSLAGLAGSYEQYF.

The chain carries TRBV18 and TRBJ1-4; D perhaps matches TRBD1 (5 bases). Trimming cost V 9 bases and J 2 bases, with 13 bases left between them. From germline, CDR1 is KGHSH and CDR2 LQKENI. The CDR3 runs to 14 residues. Here the CDR3 reads CASLEGRTNEKLFF. In DNA form, the CDR3 reads TGTGCCAGTCTCGAGGGGAGGACTAATGAAAAACTGTTTTTT.

This clone was detected only once. V usage is TRBV6-5 and J usage is TRBJ2-7, with TRBD2 matching over 7 bases. The V gene's germline CDR1 is MNHEY and CDR2 SVGAGI. V was clipped by 2 bases and J by 7 bases; unmatched bases: 8. The CDR3 covers 14 residues. Here the CDR3 reads CASSYPWGGREQYF. The DNA for the CDR3 is TGTGCCAGCAGTTACCCCTGGGGGGGGAGGGAGCAGTACTTC.

The chain couples TRBV3-1 (or the pseudogene TRBV3-2) to TRBJ1-1; 9 bases match TRBD1. J was trimmed by 10 bases and V by 0 bases; bases with no gene match: 9. The CDR3 consists of 15 residues. Germline V lookup: CDR1 LGHDT, CDR2 YNNKEL (reference sequence). CDR3: CASSQDLGTGYLAFF. The CDR3 DNA sequence: TGTGCCAGCAGCCAAGATCTGGGGACAGGGTATTTAGCTTTCTTT.

This chain links TRBV18 with TRBJ1-1, with D unresolved. Germline CDR1 and CDR2: KGHSH and LQKENI. This CDR3 region has 13 residues. V lost 2 bases to trimming and J lost 7 bases, with 11 bases between them. DNA of the CDR3: TGTGCCAGCTCACCAAAACTGATTGATGAAGCTTTCTTT. Its protein product is CASSPKLIDEAFF.

The rearrangement uses TRBV18 and TRBJ2-2, with unresolved D. Trimming took 3 bases from V and 5 from J, leaving 10 bases between them. This CDR3 contains 14 residues. The germline V gene has CDR1 KGHSH and CDR2 LQKENI. The CDR3 is CASSPGRRTGELFF. DNA of the CDR3: TGTGCCAGCTCACCCGGTAGGAGAACCGGGGAGCTGTTTTTT.

This rearrangement joins TRBV5-1 to TRBJ2-7; 8 bases line up with TRBD2. The CDR3 runs to 16 residues. V was clipped by 0 bases and J by 2 bases; unmatched bases: 7. Germline values: CDR1 SGHRS, CDR2 YFSETQ. The CDR3 DNA follows: TGCGCCAGCAGCTTGGCCCCCGCGGGAGGACCCTACGAGCAGTACTTC. It is translated as CASSLAPAGGPYEQYF.

The V gene is TRBV29-1, the J gene TRBJ2-1; D is possibly TRBD1 (6 bases). V lost 4 bases and J 9 bases, leaving 16 bases between the germline ends. This CDR3 has 13 amino acids. Germline values: CDR1 SQVTM, CDR2 ANQGSEA. DNA for the CDR3: TGCAGCGTTGGGAGGATCCTAGGGGGTGAGCAGTTCTTC. This gives the protein CSVGRILGGEQFF.

The chain carries TRBV6-2 or TRBV6-3 and TRBJ1-5; D unresolved. Germline V CDR1 and CDR2: MNHEY, SVGEGT. Between the trimmed V and J ends, which lost 3 bases and 4 bases, there was a span of 13 bases. This CDR3 is 15 amino acids long. The CDR3: CASSYQTLRNQPQHF. For the CDR3, the DNA is TGTGCCAGCAGTTATCAGACCCTAAGAAATCAGCCCCAGCATTTT.

The V call is TRBV5-4, the J call TRBJ2-7; 9 bases map to TRBD2. Trimming took 3 bases from V and 4 from J; bases not matched to a gene: 8. Per germline, CDR1 SGHNT and CDR2 YYREEE (reference sequence). The CDR3 contains 15 residues. The DNA for the CDR3 is TGTGCCAGCAGCTCGCGGGGGGGCGAAGATTACGAGCAGTACTTC. Protein: CASSSRGGEDYEQYF.

This rearrangement joins TRBV10-3 to TRBJ2-7; D remains ambiguous. Germline loops: CDR1 ENHRY, CDR2 SYGVKD. Deletions cut 0 bases from V and 3 bases from J, with 6 bases between. This CDR3 is built from 13 residues. The DNA of the CDR3 is TGTGCCATCAGTGAGTCCATATTCTACGAGCAGTACTTC. Translation gives CAISESIFYEQYF.

This chain joins TRBV9 and TRBJ2-1, with no clear D. The V gene's germline CDR1 is SGDLS and CDR2 YYNGEE. CDR3 length equals 15 residues. The V and J ends lost 0 bases and 9 bases respectively, with 16 bases between them. The DNA for the CDR3 is TGTGCCAGCAGCGTAGTCGCAGTGAACGCGTTTGAGCAGTTCTTC. It translates to CASSVVAVNAFEQFF.

J is TRBJ1-1 and V is TRBV29-1; D unclear. This CDR3 contains 15 residues. Germline CDR1 reads SQVTM; CDR2 reads ANQGSEA. Between the trimmed V and J ends, which lost 3 bases and 0 bases, there was a span of 14 bases. The CDR3 here is CSVERSARLNTEAFF. CDR3 bases: TGCAGCGTTGAGCGGAGTGCGCGATTGAACACTGAAGCTTTCTTT.

The chain has TRBV6-5 and TRBJ2-3; no definite D call. The germline CDR1 and CDR2 sequences are MNHEY and SVGAGI. The CDR3 loop spans 14 amino acids. V lost 6 bases and J lost 1, with 11 bases in between. The CDR3 region has the DNA TGTGCCAGCAGCGACCCTTCGGGCACAGATACGCAGTATTTT. Its protein is CASSDPSGTDTQYF.

This chain links TRBV9 with TRBJ2-2; D call uncertain. The CDR3 covers 13 residues. V was cut by 0 bases and J by 6 bases, with 6 bases left in between. Per the germline V gene, CDR1 is SGDLS and CDR2 is YYNGEE. CDR3 region: CASSVGDPGELFF. CDR3 DNA: TGTGCCAGCAGCGTAGGAGACCCCGGGGAGCTGTTTTTT.

The CDR3 loop reads CASSQETGEGYTF. In DNA, the CDR3 is TGTGCCAGCAGCCAAGAAACAGGGGAAGGCTACACCTTC. V and J are TRBV4-2 and TRBJ1-2; 7 bases map to TRBD1. This CDR3 spans 13 amino acids. V dropped 0 bases and J dropped 8; count of bases not matched to a gene: 3. Germline loops: CDR1 LGHNA, CDR2 YNFKEQ.

The V gene is TRBV12-3 or TRBV12-4, the J gene TRBJ2-7; the D gene is possibly TRBD1 (5 bases). V lost 2 bases, J lost 4 bases, and 6 bases lay in between. The CDR3 is 12 residues long. CDR3 loop: CASSLQGYEQYF. Written as DNA, the CDR3 is TGTGCCAGCAGTTTACAGGGTTACGAGCAGTACTTC.

The chain joins TRBV5-5 to TRBJ2-3; 9 positions agree with TRBD2. The junction had 7 bases not matched to a gene; V was cut back by 2 bases and J by 0 bases. Per germline, CDR1 SGHKS and CDR2 YYEKEE (reference sequence). The CDR3 is 17 amino acids. The CDR3 nucleotides read TGTGCCAGCAGCTTATTTCTCGCGGGAGGGAGCACAGATACGCAGTATTTT. Translation gives CASSLFLAGGSTDTQYF.

The V call is TRBV7-9, the J call TRBJ2-3, with TRBD1 matching over 7 bases. The CDR3 contains 14 residues. CDR1 is SEHNR, CDR2 FQNEAQ, per germline (reference sequence). The V and J ends lost 6 bases and 4 bases, in that order; junction bases with no gene match: 7. The CDR3 DNA reads TGTGCCAGCAGATCTGACAGGGCGGCAGATACGCAGTATTTT. As protein: CASRSDRAADTQYF. Using reference TRBV7-9 and TRBJ2-3 for the parts outside the CDR3, the full variable domain is DTGVSQNPRHKITKRGQNVTFRCDPISEHNRLYWYRQTLGQGPEFLTYFQNEAQLEKSRLLSDRFSAERPKGSFSTLEIQRTEQGDSAMYLCASRSDRAADTQYFGPGTRLTVL.